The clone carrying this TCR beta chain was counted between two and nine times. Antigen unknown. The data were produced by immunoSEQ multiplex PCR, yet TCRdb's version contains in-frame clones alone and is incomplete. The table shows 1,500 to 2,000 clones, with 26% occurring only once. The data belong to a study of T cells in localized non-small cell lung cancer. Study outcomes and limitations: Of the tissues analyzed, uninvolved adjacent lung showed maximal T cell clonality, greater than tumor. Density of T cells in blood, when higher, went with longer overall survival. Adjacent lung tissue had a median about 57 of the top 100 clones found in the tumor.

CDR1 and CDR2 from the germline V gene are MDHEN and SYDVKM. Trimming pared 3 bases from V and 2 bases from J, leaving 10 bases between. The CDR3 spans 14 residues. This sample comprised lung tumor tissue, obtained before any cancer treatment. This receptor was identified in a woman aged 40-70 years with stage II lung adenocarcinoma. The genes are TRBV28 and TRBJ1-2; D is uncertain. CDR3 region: CASSLGELNYGYTF. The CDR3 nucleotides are TGTGCCAGCAGTTTGGGTGAATTGAACTATGGCTACACCTTC.